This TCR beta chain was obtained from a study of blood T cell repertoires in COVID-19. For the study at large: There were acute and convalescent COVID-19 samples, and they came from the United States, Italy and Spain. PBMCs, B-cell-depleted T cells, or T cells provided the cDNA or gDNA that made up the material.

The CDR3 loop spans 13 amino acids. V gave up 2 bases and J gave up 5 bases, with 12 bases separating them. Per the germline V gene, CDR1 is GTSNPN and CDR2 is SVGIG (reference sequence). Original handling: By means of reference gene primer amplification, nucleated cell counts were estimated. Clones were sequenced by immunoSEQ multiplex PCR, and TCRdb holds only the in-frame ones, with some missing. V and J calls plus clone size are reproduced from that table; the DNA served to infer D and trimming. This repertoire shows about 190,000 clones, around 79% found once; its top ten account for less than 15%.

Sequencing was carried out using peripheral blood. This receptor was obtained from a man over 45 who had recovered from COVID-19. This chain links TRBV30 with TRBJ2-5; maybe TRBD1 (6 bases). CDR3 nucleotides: TGTGCCTGGAGTAGCGTGCAGGGGGAGACCCAGTACTTC. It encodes CAWSSVQGETQYF.